Listed here are 7 T cell receptor beta chains from one sample, sequenced in a study of CD8+ T cells in alopecia areata. After isolation, RNA underwent reverse transcription to generate cDNA as the sequencing template. Sequencing used immunoSEQ multiplex PCR; TCRdb keeps in-frame clones, though not all of them. The data contain approximately 130,000 clones, 47% of them seen just once; the ten biggest clones take up roughly a tenth. Sequencing was carried out using NKG2D-low CD8+ T cells sorted from blood. The receptors derive from a human donor with alopecia areata.

The chain carries TRBV29-1 and TRBJ2-5; D might be TRBD2 (5 bases). V was cut by 7 bases and J by 0 bases, with 12 bases left in between. The germline V gene encodes CDR1 SQVTM and CDR2 ANQGSEA. The CDR3 length is 13 residues. This CDR3 is CSGKPGNQETQYF. The CDR3 DNA sequence: TGCAGCGGCAAACCCGGGAACCAAGAGACCCAGTACTTC.

The chain recombines TRBV29-1 with TRBJ1-2; 9 bases are shared with TRBD1. Losses at the gene ends were 4 bases for V and 8 bases for J; bases not matched to a gene: 8. The germline V gene encodes CDR1 SQVTM and CDR2 ANQGSEA. This CDR3 region has 13 residues. The CDR3 sequence is CSVVTGGAAGYTF. Written as DNA, the CDR3 is TGCAGCGTTGTTACAGGGGGCGCGGCCGGCTACACCTTC.

The chain has TRBV30 and TRBJ1-5; D not resolved. The length of the CDR3 is 13 residues. Germline CDR1 and CDR2: GTSNPN and SVGIG (reference sequence). Trimming left V 3 bases short and J 6 bases short, with 12 bases between. The CDR3 protein is CAWRGEGSQPQHF. In DNA form, the CDR3 reads TGTGCCTGGAGGGGAGAGGGCAGTCAGCCCCAGCATTTT.

J is TRBJ2-7 and V is TRBV4-1, with 8 positions matching TRBD2. This CDR3 contains 16 residues. V trimming: 4 bases; J trimming: 2 bases; junction bases outside the gene matches: 10. Germline V gives CDR1 MGHRA, CDR2 YSYEKL. The CDR3 region is CASSPSLTSVTYEQYF. CDR3 DNA sequence: TGCGCCAGCAGCCCCAGCCTGACTAGCGTTACCTACGAGCAGTACTTC.

The chain links TRBV13 to TRBJ2-5; perhaps TRBD2 as D (6 bases). V was trimmed by 8 bases and J by 5 bases, leaving 12 bases between them. CDR1 is PRHDT and CDR2 is FYEKMQ in the germline V gene (reference sequence). The CDR3 is 12 amino acids. The CDR3: CASGSGDETQYF. In DNA form, the CDR3 reads TGTGCCAGCGGATCGGGGGACGAGACCCAGTACTTC.

The chain is built from TRBV6-6 and TRBJ2-1; 9 positions agree with TRBD2. The CDR3 loop spans 14 amino acids. Germline CDR1 reads MNHNY; CDR2 reads SVGAGI (reference sequence). The ends lost 6 bases at V and 6 bases at J; junction bases unmatched: 6. CDR3 sequence (DNA): TGTGCCAGCAGCGAGCGGGAGGCAATCAATGAGCAGTTCTTC. Its translation is CASSEREAINEQFF.

V is TRBV7-9 and J is TRBJ1-2; maybe TRBD1 (5 bases). The CDR3 has 14 amino acids. CDR1 is SEHNR, CDR2 FQNEAQ, per germline (reference sequence). Trimming removed 1 base at V and 2 bases at J, with 8 bases between. CDR3 sequence reads: CASSLGRGNYGYTF. CDR3 bases: TGTGCCAGCAGCTTAGGTCGGGGCAACTATGGCTACACCTTC.